The rows below give T cell receptor beta chains drawn from one sample of a study of early T cells in non-severe SARS-CoV-2 infection. MiXCR, applied by TCRdb to the 5' RACE reads, yields one record per CDR3 protein. The table shows about 33,000 distinct CDR3 sequences, with about 4.5% occurring only once. Sequenced input: whole blood. These receptors all come from an adult who was a healthcare worker with PCR-confirmed SARS-CoV-2 infection or an uninfected control (not recorded which). CDR3s include the opening cysteine and the closing phenylalanine or tryptophan. The D gene is left open where the match is weak. A row's size may be missing; if present it is once, few, many or a size class.

>15|.|TRBV6-2/TRBV6-3|TRBJ1-5|.
TGTGCCAGCAGCCCCCGACCGACTAGCAATCAGCCCCAGCATTTT
CASSPRPTSNQPQHF
>15|many|TRBV14|TRBJ2-3|.
TGTGCCAGCAGCCAAAGCAGGGACTTCACAGATACGCAGTATTTT
CASSQSRDFTDTQYF
>12|few|TRBV7-9|TRBJ2-3|.
TGTGCCAGCAGGAGGACAGAAGATACGCAGTATTTT
CASRRTEDTQYF
>17|many|TRBV5-1|TRBJ2-5|TRBD2
TGCGCCAGCAGATCCGGGACTAGCGGGGGGTTACAAGAGACCCAGTACTTC
CASRSGTSGGLQETQYF
>16|many|TRBV9|TRBJ1-2|TRBD1
TGTGCCAGCAGCGCCGCCACCGGGACAGGGGGCTCTGGCTACACCTTC
CASSAATGTGGSGYTF
>14|many|TRBV19|TRBJ1-4|.
TGTGCCACCAAGGGAGGTCAGGTGGATGAAAAACTGTTTTTT
CATKGGQVDEKLFF
>15|many|TRBV7-6|TRBJ2-5|.
TGTGCCAGCAGCTTTTCACCGGGACCTTGGGAGACCCAGTACTTC
CASSFSPGPWETQYF
>16|many|TRBV7-3|TRBJ2-7|.
TGTGCCAGCAGCTTAAGAGGTTCCGGCGGAGTCAACGAGCAGTACTTC
CASSLRGSGGVNEQYF
>15|many|TRBV2|TRBJ2-1|TRBD1
TGTGCCAGCAGCCTAGGGACAGGAACTTACAATGAGCAGTTCTTC
CASSLGTGTYNEQFF
>16|few|TRBV3-1|TRBJ1-1|.
TGTGCCAGCAGCCAAGCGCTGGGGGCTTTGAACACTGAAGCTTTCTTT
CASSQALGALNTEAFF
>11|few|TRBV18|TRBJ2-5|.
TGTGCCAGCTCCCCGCAAGAGACCCAGTACTTC
CASSPQETQYF
>16|many|TRBV5-1|TRBJ1-1|.
TGCGCCAGCAGCTTGGACGCTTGGACGGGGAACACTGAAGCTTTCTTT
CASSLDAWTGNTEAFF
>13|.|TRBV20-1|TRBJ2-3|TRBD2
TGCAGTGCGAGGACTAGCGGGGCTAATACGCAGTATTTT
CSARTSGANTQYF
>11|.|TRBV20-1|TRBJ2-3|.
TGCAGTGCTCCCCTTTGGGGAACGCAGTATTTT
CSAPLWGTQYF
>17|.|TRBV27|TRBJ2-1|TRBD1
TGTGCCAGCAGTCCCACCCGACAGGGGGCGCAGAACAATGAGCAGTTCTTC
CASSPTRQGAQNNEQFF
>14|many|TRBV19|TRBJ1-2|TRBD1
TGTGCCAGTAGCCCGAGGGGGCGCGCCTATGGCTACACCTTC
CASSPRGRAYGYTF
>13|many|TRBV29-1|TRBJ2-3|TRBD2
TGCAGCTTGAGCGGGGCGAACACAGATACGCAGTATTTT
CSLSGANTDTQYF
>15|many|TRBV5-1|TRBJ2-1|TRBD1
TGCGCCAGCAGACCCCCGGGACAGTCTTTCAATGAGCAGTTCTTC
CASRPPGQSFNEQFF
>14|many|TRBV7-2|TRBJ1-2|TRBD1
TGTGCCAGCGGACCAGACAGGGGAAGATATGGCTACACCTTC
CASGPDRGRYGYTF
>14|many|TRBV6-4|TRBJ2-2|.
TGTGCCAGCAGAAGGACAGAAATCACCGGGGAGCTGTTTTTT
CASRRTEITGELFF
>15|.|TRBV10-3|TRBJ2-7|TRBD1
TGTGCCATCAGTGAGTCGACAGGGAACAACTACGAGCAGTACTTC
CAISESTGNNYEQYF
>10|many|TRBV29-1|TRBJ1-1|.
TGCAGCGTAGGACACCTTGAAGCTTTCTTT
CSVGHLEAFF